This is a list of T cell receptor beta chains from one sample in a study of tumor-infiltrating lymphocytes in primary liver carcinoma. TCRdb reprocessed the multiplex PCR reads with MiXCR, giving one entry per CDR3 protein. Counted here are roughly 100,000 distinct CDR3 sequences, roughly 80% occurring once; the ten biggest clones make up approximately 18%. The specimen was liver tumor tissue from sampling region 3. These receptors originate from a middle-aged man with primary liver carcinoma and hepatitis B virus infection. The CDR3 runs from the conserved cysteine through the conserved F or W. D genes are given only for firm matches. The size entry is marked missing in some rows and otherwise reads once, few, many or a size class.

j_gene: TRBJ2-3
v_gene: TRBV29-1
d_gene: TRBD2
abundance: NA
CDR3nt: TGCAGCGTTAGCGGGACTAGCGAGAGAGGGGATACACAGTATTTT
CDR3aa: CSVSGTSERGDTQYF

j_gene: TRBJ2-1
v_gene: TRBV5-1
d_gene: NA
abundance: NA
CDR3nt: TGCGTCAGCAGCTTAACAGGTGTCAATGAGCAGTTCTTC
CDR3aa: CVSSLTGVNEQFF

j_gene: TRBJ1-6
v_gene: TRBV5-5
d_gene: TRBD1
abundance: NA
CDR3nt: TGTGCCAGTCACCCGGGCGACAGGGTGGTGAGGAATTCACCCCTCCACTTT
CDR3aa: CASHPGDRVVRNSPLHF

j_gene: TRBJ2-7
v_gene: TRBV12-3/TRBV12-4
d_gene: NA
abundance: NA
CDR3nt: TGTGCCAGCAGTTACACCGGTTTCTACGAGCAGTACTTC
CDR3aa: CASSYTGFYEQYF

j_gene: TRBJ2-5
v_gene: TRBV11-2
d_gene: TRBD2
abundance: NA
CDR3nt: TGTGCCAGCAGCCTCAGCGGGGGACAAGAGACCAAGTATTTC
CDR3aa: CASSLSGGQETKYF

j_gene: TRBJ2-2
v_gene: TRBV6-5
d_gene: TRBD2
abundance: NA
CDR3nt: TGTGCCAGCAGTTCCCCAGCGGGAGAGCCCGGGGAGCTGATTTTT
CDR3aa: CASSSPAGEPGELIF

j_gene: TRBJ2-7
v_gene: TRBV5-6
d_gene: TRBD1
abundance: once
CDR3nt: TGTGCCAGCAGCTCGCAGACAGGGCCCTACGATCAGTACTTC
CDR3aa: CASSSQTGPYDQYF

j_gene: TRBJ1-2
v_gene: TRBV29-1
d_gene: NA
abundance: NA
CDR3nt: TGCAGCGTTTTCGGACAGACTAACTCTGACTACACCTTC
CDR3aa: CSVFGQTNSDYTF

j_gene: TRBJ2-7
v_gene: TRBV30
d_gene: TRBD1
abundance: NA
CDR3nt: TGTGCCTTGAGTGTAGGACAGGGAGAGCAGTACTTC
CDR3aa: CALSVGQGEQYF

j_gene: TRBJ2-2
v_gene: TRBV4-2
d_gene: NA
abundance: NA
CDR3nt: TGTGCCACCAGCCAAGATCAAATTGGCGGGGAGCTGTTTTTC
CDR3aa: CATSQDQIGGELFF

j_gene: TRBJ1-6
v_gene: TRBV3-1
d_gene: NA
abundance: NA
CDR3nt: TGTGCCAGTAGCGATCTTTGGGATTCACCCCTCCACTTT
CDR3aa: CASSDLWDSPLHF

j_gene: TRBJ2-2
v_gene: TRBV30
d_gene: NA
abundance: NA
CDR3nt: TGTGCCTGGGGTGGAAAGCCGGGACGTACGAACACAGGGGAGCTGTTTTTT
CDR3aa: CAWGGKPGRTNTGELFF

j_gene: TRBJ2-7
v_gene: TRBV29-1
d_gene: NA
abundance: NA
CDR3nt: TGCAGTCCGGGTTGGGGTAATCAGGAGCAGTACTTC
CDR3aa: CSPGWGNQEQYF

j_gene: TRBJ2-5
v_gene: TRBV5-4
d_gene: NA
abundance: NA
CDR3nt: TGTGCCAGTAGCGGAACCACAGGGGAGAGGATGGAGACCCAGTACTTC
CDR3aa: CASSGTTGERMETQYF

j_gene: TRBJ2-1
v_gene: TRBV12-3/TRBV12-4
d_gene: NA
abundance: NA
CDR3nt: TGTGTCAGCAGTCCCCTGGTGGCCATCGAGCAGTTCTTC
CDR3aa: CVSSPLVAIEQFF

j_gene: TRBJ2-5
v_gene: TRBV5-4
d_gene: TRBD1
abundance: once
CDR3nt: TGTGCCAGCAGCTCCCCGACAGGGGATGAGACCCAGCACTTC
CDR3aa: CASSSPTGDETQHF

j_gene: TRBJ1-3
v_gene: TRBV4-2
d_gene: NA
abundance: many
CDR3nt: TGTGCCAGCAGCCAAGGTCAAGCAGGCGCCTCTGGAAACACCATATATTTT
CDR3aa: CASSQGQAGASGNTIYF

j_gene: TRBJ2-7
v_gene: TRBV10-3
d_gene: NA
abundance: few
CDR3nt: TGTGCCATAAGTACTATGACATGGGTAGAGCAGTACTTC
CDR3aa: CAISTMTWVEQYF

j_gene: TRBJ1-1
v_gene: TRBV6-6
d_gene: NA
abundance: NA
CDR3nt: TGTGCCAGTAGTCAGACAGACACTCAGGCTTTCTTT
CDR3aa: CASSQTDTQAFF

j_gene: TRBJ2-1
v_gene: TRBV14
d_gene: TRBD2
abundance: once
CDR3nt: TGTACCAGCAGTGCCGTAGCGGGATCGGTAAACAATGAGCGGTTCTTC
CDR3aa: CTSSAVAGSVNNERFF

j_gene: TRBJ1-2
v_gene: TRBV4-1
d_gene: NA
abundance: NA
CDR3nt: TGCGCCAGCAGCCAATCAGGGAATCGCTACACCTTC
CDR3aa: CASSQSGNRYTF

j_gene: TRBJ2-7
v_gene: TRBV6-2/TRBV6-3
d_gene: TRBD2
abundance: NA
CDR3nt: TGTGCCAGCAGTTACCATGGGAGGACTAGCGGGGTCTACGCGCAGTACTTC
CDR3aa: CASSYHGRTSGVYAQYF

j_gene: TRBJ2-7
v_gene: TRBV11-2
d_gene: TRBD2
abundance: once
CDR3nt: TGTGCCAGCAGCTCGTTAGCGGGAGCGAGCCTAGAGCAGTGCTTC
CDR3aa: CASSSLAGASLEQCF

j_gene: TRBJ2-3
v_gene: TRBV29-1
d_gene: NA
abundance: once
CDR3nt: TGCAGCTCAGGGGGGGGCACAAGTACGCAGTATTTT
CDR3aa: CSSGGGTSTQYF

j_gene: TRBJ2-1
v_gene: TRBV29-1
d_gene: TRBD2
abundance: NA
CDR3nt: TGCAGCGTGTGGGGACTAGCTCACAATGAGCATTTCTTC
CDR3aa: CSVWGLAHNEHFF

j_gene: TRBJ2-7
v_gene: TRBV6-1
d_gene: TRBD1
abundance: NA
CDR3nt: TGTGCCAGCAGTGTGGGACAGGGTTACTCCCACGAGCAGTACTTC
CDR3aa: CASSVGQGYSHEQYF

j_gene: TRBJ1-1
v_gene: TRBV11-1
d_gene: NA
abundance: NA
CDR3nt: TGTGCCAGCAGCTTAAACCTGAACACTGGAACTTTCTTC
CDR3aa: CASSLNLNTGTFF

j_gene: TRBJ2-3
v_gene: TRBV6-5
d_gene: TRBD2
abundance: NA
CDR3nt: TGTGCCAGCAACCCAGAACTAGCGGTAACAGATAGGCAGTATTTT
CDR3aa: CASNPELAVTDRQYF

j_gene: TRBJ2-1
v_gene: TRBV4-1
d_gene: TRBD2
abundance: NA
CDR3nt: TGCGCCAGCAACCCTCTGATAGCTAGCGGGAGCGGAAATGATCAGTTCTTC
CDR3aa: CASNPLIASGSGNDQFF

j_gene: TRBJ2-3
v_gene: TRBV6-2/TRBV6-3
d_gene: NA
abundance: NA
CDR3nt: TGTGTCACCAGTCTAGCGTTGGCAGATACGCAGTATTTT
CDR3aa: CVTSLALADTQYF

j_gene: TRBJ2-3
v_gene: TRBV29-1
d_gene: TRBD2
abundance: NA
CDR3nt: TGCAGCGTCGAAGGGACTAGCGGGACCGGCGCAGATACGCAGTATTTT
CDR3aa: CSVEGTSGTGADTQYF

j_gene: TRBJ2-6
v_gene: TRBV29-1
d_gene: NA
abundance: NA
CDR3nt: TGCAGCGCCACAATGACGTCCTCTGGGGCCAACGTCCTGACCTTC
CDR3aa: CSATMTSSGANVLTF

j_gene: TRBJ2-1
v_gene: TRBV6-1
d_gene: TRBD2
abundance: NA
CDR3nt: TGTGCCAGCAGTTATCGGACTAGCGGGAGGCATGAGCAGCTCTTC
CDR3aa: CASSYRTSGRHEQLF

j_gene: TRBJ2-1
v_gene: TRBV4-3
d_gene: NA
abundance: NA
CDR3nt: TGCGCCAGCAGCCAATTTCAGGGAGTTAGCGATGAGCAGTTCTTC
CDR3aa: CASSQFQGVSDEQFF

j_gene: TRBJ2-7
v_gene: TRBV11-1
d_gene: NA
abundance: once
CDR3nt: TGTGCCAGTTGGGGGAAGCGATCCTATGAGCAGTACTTC
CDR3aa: CASWGKRSYEQYF

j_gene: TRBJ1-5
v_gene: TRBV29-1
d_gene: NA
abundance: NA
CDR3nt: TGCAGCACCGGAGGGGGAGTGAATCAGTCCCAGCATTTT
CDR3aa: CSTGGGVNQSQHF

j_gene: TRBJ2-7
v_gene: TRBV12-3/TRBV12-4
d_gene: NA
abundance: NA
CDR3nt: TGTGCCAGCAGTTTAGTAGGCAGAGCATTTGAGCAGTACTTC
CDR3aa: CASSLVGRAFEQYF

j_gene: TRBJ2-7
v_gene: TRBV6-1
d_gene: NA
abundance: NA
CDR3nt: TGTGCCAGCAGTGAAAGGTTGGGGACGGAGGGGTACGAGGAGTACTTT
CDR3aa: CASSERLGTEGYEEYF

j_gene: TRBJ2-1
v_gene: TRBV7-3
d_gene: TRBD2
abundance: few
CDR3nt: TGTGCCAGCAGCTTAGCCCCTGTCGCGGGAGGGTACAATGAGCAGTTCTTC
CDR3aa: CASSLAPVAGGYNEQFF

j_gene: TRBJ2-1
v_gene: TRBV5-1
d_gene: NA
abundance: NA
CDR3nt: TGCGCCAGCAGCTTAATAGGGATCAATGAGCAGTTCTTC
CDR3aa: CASSLIGINEQFF

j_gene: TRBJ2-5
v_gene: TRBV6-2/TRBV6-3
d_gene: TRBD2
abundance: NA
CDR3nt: TGTGCCAGCAGGGAGGTAGCGGGAGGCCAAGGGACCCAGTACTTC
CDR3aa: CASREVAGGQGTQYF

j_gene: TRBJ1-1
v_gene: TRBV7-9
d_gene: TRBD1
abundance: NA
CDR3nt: TGTGTCAGCAGCCCCCGGGGGACAGGGGGAATCACTGAGGCTTACTTT
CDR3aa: CVSSPRGTGGITEAYF

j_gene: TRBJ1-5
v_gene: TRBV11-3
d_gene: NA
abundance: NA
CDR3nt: TGTGCCAGCGGCTTAGATCTGGGGGGGGCTCAGCCTCAGCATTTT
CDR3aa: CASGLDLGGAQPQHF

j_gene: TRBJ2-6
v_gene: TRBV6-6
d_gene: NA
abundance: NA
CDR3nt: TGTGCCAGCAGTTACCGGAGCCGGGGGTCTGGGGCCAAGGTCCTTACTTTC
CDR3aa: CASSYRSRGSGAKVLTF

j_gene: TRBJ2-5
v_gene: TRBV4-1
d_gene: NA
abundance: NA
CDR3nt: TGCGCCAGCAACCAATTTATAATGACTTCCCAAGAGACCCAGTACTTC
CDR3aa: CASNQFIMTSQETQYF

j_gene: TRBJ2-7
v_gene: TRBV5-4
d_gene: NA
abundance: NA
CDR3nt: TGTGCCAACAGCTCAAGGGACTTCCCCAACGAACAGTACTTC
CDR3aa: CANSSRDFPNEQYF

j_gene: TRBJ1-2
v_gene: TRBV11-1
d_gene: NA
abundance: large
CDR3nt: TGTGCCAGCAGCTTGGTCCATAACTATGGCTACACCTTC
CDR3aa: CASSLVHNYGYTF

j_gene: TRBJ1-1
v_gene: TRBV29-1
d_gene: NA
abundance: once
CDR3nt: TGCAACGTTTCGGCAGGGTGGGGAGTGGTAACTGAAGCTTTCTTT
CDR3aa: CNVSAGWGVVTEAFF